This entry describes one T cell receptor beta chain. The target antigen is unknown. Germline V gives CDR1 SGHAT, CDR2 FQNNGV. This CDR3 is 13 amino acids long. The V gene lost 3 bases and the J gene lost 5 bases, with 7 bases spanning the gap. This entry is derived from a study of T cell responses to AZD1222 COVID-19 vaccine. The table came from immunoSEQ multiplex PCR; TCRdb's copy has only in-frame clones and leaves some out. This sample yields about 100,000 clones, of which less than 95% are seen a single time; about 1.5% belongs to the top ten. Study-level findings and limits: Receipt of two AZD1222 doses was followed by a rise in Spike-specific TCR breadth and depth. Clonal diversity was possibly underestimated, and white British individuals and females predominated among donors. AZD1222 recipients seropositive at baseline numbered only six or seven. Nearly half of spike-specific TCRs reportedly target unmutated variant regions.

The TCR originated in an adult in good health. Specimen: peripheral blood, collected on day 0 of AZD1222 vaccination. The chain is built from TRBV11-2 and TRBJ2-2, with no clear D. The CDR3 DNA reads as TGTGCCAGCAGCTTCGGGTTGACCGGGGAGCTGTTTTTT. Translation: CASSFGLTGELFF. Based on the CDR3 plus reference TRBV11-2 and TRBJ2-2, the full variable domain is EAGVAQSPRYKIIEKRQSVAFWCNPISGHATLYWYQQILGQGPKLLIQFQNNGVVDDSQLPKDRFSAERLKGVDSTLKIQPAKLEDSAVYLCASSFGLTGELFFGEGSRLTVL.